This T cell receptor (beta chain) was captured by sequencing in a study of T cells of healthy individuals. MiXCR was run by TCRdb on the 5' RACE reads, yielding one entry per CDR3 protein. Counted here are tens of thousands of distinct CDR3 sequences, around 15% occurring once; the ten biggest clones make up approximately 4.6%. Germline V gives CDR1 MNHEY, CDR2 SMNVEV (reference sequence). CDR3 length: 15 residues. The V and J ends lost 0 bases and 11 bases respectively, with 19 bases between them. The TCR was taken from a human donor in good health. This chain links TRBV27 with TRBJ1-1, with a tentative D call TRBD1 (6 bases). CDR3 sequence: CASSLSSRGLGGAFF. The CDR3 DNA reads as TGTGCCAGCAGTTTATCAAGTCGGGGATTAGGGGGGGCTTTCTTT.